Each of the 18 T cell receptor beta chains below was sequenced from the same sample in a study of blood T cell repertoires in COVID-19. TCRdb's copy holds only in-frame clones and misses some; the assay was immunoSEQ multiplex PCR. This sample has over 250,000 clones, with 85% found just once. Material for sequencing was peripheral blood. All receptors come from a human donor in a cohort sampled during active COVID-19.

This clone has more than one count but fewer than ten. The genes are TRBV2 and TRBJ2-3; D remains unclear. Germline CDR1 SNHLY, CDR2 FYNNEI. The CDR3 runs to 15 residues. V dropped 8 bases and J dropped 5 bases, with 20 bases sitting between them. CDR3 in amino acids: CASVASIGGGDTQYF. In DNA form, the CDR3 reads TGTGCCAGCGTTGCTAGTATCGGCGGCGGAGATACGCAGTATTTT.

DNA of the CDR3: TGTGCCAGCAGCCAAGACGCCCGGGACAGGGAGGACTATGGCTACACCTTC. Translating gives CASSQDARDREDYGYTF. V and J are TRBV4-2 and TRBJ1-2; 9 bases line up with TRBD1. Germline V gene data show CDR1 as LGHNA and CDR2 as YNFKEQ. The CDR3 covers 17 residues. The V and J ends lost 0 bases and 3 bases, in that order; junction bases with no gene match: 8.

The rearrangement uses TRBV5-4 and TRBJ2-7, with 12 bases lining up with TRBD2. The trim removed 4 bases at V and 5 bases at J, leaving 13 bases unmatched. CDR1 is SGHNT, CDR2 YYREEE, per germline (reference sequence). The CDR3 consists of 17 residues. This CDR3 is CASSETIRTSGTHEQYF. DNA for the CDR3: TGTGCCAGCAGCGAAACCATCCGGACTAGCGGGACGCACGAGCAGTACTTC.

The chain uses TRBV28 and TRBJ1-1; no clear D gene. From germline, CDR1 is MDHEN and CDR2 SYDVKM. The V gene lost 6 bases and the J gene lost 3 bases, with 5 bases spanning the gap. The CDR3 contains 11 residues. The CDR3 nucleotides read TGTGCCAGCAGGAGGTACACTGAAGCTTTCTTT. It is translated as CASRRYTEAFF.

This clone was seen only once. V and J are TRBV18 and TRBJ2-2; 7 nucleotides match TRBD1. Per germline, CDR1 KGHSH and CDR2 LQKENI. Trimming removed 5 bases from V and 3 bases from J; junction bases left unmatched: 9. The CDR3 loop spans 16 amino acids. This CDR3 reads CASSSSTGRDTGELFF. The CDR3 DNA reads TGTGCCAGCTCATCCTCGACAGGGCGGGACACCGGGGAGCTGTTTTTT.

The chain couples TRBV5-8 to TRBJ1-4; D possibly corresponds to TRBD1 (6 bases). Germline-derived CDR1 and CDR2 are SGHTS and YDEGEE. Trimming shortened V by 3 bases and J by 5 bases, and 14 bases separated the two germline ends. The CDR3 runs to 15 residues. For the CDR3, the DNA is TGTGCCAGCAGCTCCAGGGGAACTCGGAATGAAAAACTGTTTTTT. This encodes CASSSRGTRNEKLFF.

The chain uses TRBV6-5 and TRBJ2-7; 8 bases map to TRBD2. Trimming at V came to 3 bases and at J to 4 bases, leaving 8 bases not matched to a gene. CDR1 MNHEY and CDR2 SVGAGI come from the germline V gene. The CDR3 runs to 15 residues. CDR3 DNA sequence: TGTGCCAGCAGTTATACCAGAGGACTAGCTTACGAGCAGTACTTC. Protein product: CASSYTRGLAYEQYF.

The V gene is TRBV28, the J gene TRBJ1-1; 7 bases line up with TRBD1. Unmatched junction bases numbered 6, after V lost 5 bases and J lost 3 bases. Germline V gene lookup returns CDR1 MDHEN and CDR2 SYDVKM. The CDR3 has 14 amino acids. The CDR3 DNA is TGTGCCAGCAGTCTTGGGACAGCCTACACTGAAGCTTTCTTT. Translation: CASSLGTAYTEAFF.

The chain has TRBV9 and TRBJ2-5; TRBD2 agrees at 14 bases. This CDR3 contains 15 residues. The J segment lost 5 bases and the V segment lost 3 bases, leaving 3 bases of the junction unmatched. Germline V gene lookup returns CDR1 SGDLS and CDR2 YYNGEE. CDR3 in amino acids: CASSAGTSGSETQYF. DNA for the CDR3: TGTGCCAGCAGCGCCGGGACTAGCGGGAGTGAGACCCAGTACTTC.

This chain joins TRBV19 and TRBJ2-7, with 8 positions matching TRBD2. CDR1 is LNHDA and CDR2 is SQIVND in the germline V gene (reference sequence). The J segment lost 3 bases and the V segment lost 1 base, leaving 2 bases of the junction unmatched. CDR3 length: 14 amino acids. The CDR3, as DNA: TGTGCCAGTAGTATAGCACTAGCGGACTACGAGCAGTACTTC. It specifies CASSIALADYEQYF.

Here the CDR3 reads CASSPANYGYTF. The CDR3 DNA reads TGTGCCAGCAGCCCTGCTAACTATGGCTACACCTTC. This chain connects TRBV28 to TRBJ1-2; no clear D. CDR1 and CDR2 (germline): MDHEN, SYDVKM. The germline V and J ends were trimmed by 6 bases and 0 bases, with 5 bases remaining between them. The length of the CDR3 is 12 residues.

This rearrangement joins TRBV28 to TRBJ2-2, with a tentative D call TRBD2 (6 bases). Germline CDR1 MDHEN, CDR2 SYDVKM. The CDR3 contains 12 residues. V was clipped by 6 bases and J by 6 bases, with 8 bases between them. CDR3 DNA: TGTGCCAGCAGGGTAGCGGCCGGGGAGCTGTTTTTT. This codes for CASRVAAGELFF.

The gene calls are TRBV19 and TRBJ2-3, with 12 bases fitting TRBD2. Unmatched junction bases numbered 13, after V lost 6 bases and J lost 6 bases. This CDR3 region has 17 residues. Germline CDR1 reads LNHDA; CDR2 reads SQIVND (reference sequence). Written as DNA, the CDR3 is TGTGCCAGTAGCCACCTCCGGACTAGCGGGACTTCTGATACGCAGTATTTT. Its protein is CASSHLRTSGTSDTQYF.

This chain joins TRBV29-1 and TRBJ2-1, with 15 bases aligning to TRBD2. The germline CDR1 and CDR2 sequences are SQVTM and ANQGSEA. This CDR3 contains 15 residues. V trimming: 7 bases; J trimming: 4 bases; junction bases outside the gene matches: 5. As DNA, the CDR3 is TGCAGCGGGCGGACTAGCGGGAGGGAGTACAATGAGCAGTTCTTC. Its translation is CSGRTSGREYNEQFF.

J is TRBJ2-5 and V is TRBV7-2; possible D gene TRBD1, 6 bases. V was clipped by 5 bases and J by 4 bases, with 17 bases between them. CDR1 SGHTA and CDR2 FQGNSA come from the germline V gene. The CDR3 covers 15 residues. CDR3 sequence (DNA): TGTGCCAGCAGCCCGTTCCAGGGGTCGGCAGAGACCCAGTACTTC. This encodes CASSPFQGSAETQYF. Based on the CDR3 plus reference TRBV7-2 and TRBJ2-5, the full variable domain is GAGVSQSPSNKVTEKGKDVELRCDPISGHTALYWYRQSLGQGLEFLIYFQGNSAPDKSGLPSDRFSAERTGGSVSTLTIQRTQQEDSAVYLCASSPFQGSAETQYFGPGTRLLVL.

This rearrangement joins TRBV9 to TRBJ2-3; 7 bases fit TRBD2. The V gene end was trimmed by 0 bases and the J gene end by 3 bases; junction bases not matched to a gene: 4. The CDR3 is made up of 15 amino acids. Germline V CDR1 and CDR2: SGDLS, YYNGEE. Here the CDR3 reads CASSVGSSGTDTQYF. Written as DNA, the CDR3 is TGTGCCAGCAGCGTAGGGAGTAGCGGGACAGATACGCAGTATTTT.

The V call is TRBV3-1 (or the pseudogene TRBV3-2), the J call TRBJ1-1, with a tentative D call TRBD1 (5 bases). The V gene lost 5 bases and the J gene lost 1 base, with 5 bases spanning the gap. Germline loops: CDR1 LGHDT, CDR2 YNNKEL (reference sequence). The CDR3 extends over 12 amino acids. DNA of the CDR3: TGTGCCAGCAGCGGACAGAACACTGAAGCTTTCTTT. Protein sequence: CASSGQNTEAFF.

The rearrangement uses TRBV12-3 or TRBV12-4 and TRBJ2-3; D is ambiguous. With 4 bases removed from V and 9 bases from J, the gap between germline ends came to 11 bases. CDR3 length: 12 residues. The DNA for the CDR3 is TGTGCCAGCAGTTCGTCCCCAGCGACGCAGTATTTT. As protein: CASSSSPATQYF.